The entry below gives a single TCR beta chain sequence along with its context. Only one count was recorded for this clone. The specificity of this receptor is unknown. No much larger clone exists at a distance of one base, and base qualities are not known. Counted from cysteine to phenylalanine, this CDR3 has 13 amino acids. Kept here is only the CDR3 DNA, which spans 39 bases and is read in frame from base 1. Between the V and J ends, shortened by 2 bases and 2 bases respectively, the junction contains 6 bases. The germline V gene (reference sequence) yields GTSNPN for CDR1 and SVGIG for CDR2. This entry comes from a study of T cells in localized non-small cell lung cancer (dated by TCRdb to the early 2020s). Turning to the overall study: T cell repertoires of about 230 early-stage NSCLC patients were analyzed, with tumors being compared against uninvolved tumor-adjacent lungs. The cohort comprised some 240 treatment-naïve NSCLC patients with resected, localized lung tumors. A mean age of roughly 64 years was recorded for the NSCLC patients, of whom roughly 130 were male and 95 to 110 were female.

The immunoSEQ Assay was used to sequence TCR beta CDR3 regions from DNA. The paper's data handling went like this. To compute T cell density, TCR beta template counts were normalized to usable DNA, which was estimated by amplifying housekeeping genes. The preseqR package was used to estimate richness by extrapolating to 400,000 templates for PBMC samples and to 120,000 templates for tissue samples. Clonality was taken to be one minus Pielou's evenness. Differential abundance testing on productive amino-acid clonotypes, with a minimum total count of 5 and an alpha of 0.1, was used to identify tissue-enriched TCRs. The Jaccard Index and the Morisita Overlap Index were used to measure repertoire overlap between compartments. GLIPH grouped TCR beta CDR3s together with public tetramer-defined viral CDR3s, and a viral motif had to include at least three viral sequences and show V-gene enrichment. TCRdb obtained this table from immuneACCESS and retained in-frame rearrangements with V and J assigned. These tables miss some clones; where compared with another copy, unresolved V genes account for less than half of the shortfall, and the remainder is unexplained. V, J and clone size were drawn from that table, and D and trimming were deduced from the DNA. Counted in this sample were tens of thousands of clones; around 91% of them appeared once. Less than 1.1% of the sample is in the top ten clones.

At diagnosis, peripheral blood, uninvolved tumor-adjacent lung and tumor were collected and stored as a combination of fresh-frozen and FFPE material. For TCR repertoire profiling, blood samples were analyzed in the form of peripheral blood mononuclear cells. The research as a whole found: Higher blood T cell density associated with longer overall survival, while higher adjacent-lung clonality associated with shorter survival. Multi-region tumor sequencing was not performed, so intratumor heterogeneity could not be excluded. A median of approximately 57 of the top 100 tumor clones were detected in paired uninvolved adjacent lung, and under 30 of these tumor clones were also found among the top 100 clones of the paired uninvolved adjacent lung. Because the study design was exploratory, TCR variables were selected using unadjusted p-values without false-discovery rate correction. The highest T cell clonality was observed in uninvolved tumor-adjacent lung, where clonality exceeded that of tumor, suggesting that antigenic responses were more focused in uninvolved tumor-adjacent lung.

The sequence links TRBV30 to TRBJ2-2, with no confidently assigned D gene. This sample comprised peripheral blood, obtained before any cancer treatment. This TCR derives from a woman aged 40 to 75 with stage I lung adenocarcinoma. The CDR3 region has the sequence CAWSRQNTGELFF. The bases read TGTGCCTGGAGTCGCCAAAACACCGGGGAGCTGTTTTTT.